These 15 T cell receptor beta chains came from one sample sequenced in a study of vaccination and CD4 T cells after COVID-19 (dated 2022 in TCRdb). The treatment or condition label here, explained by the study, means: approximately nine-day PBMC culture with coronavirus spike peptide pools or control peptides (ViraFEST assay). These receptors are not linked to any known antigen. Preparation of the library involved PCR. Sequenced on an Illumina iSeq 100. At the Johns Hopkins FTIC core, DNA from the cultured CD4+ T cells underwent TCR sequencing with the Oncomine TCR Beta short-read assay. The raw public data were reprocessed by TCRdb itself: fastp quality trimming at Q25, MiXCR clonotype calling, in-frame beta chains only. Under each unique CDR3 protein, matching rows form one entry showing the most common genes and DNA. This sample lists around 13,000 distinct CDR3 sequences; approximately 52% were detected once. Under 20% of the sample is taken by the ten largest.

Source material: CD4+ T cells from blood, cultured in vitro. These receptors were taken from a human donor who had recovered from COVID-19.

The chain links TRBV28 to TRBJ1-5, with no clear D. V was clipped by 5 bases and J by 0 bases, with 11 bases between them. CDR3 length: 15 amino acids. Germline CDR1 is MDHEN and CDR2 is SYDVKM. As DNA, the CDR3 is TGTGCCAGCAGTCTGACACCTTATAGCAATCAGCCCCAGCATTTT. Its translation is CASSLTPYSNQPQHF.

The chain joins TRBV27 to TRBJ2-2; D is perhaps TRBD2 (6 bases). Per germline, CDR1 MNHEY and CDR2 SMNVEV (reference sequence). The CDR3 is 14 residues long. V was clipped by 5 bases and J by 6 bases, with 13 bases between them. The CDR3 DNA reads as TGTGCCAGCAGTGTCCTCGGGGGTCCCGGGGAGCTGTTTTTT. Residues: CASSVLGGPGELFF.

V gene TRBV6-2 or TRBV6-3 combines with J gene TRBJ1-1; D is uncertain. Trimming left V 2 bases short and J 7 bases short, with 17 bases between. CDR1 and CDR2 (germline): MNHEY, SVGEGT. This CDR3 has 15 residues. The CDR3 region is CASSYEALTVIEAFF. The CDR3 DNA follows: TGTGCCAGCAGTTACGAGGCTTTGACGGTCATTGAAGCTTTCTTT.

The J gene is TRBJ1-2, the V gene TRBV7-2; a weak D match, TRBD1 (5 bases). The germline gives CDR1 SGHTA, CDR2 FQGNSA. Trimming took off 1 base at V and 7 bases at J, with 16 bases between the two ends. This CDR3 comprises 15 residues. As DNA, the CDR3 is TGTGCCAGCAGCTTAGACACTCCCCTAAGGGGTGGCTACACCTTC. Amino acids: CASSLDTPLRGGYTF.

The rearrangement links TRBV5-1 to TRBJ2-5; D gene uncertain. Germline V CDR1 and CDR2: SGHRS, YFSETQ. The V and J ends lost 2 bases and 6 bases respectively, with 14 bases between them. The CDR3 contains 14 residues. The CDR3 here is CASSFIGRGQTQYF. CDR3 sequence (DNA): TGCGCCAGCAGCTTTATAGGGCGAGGACAGACCCAGTACTTC.

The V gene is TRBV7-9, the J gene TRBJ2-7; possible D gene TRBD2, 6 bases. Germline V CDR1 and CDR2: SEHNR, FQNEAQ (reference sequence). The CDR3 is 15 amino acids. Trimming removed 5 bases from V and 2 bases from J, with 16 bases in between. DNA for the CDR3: TGTGCCAGCAGCCCGCAAGGCGGGGAGACCTACGAGCAGTACTTC. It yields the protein CASSPQGGETYEQYF. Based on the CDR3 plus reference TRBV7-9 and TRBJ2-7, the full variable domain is DTGVSQNPRHKITKRGQNVTFRCDPISEHNRLYWYRQTLGQGPEFLTYFQNEAQLEKSRLLSDRFSAERPKGSFSTLEIQRTEQGDSAMYLCASSPQGGETYEQYFGPGTRLTVT.

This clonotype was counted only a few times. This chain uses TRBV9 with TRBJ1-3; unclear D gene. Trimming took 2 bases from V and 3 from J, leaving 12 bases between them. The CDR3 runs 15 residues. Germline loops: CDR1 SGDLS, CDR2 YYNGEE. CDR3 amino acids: CASSVGGANGNTIYF. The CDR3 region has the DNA TGTGCCAGCAGCGTGGGCGGTGCAAATGGAAACACCATATATTTT.

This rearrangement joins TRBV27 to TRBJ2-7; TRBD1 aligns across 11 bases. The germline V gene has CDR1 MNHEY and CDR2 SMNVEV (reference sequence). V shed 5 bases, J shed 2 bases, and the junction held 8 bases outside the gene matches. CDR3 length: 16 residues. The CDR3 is CASSLRDRGGTYEQYF. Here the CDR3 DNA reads TGTGCCAGCAGTCTCCGGGACAGGGGGGGAACCTACGAGCAGTACTTC.

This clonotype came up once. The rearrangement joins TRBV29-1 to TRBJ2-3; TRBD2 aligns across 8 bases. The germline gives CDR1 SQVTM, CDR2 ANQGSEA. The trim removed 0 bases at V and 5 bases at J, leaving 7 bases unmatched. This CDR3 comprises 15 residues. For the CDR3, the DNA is TGCAGCGTTGAAGATGGGCGGGGGGAGATAGATACGCAGTATTTT. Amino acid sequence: CSVEDGRGEIDTQYF.

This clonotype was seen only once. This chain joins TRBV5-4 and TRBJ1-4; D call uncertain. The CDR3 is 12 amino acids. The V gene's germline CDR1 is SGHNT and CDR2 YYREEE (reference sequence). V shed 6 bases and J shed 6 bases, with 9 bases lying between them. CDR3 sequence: CASTREDEKLFF. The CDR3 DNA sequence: TGTGCCAGCACGAGGGAGGATGAAAAACTGTTTTTT.

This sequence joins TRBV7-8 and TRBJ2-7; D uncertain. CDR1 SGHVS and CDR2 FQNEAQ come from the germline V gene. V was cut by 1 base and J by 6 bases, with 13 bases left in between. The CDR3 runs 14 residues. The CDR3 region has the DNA TGTGCCAGCAGCTTAGTATGGAGTTCAGGCGAGCAGTACTTC. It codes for CASSLVWSSGEQYF.

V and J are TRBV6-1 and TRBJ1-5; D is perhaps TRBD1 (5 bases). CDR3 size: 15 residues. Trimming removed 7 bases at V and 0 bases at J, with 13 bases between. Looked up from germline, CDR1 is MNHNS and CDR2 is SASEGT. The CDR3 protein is CASKKTDYSNQPQHF. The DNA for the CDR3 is TGTGCCAGCAAAAAGACAGACTATAGCAATCAGCCCCAGCATTTT.

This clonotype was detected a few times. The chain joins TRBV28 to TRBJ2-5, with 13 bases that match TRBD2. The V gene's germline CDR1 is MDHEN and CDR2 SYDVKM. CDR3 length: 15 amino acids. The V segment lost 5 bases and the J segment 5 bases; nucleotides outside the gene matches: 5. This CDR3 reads CASSGTSGKGETQYF. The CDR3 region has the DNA TGTGCCAGCAGTGGGACTAGCGGGAAAGGGGAGACCCAGTACTTC. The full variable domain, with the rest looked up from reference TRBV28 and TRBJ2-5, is DVKVTQSSRYLVKRTGEKVFLECVQDMDHENMFWYRQDPGLGLRLIYFSYDVKMKEKGDIPEGYSVSREKKERFSLILESASTNQTSMYLCASSGTSGKGETQYFGPGTRLLVL.

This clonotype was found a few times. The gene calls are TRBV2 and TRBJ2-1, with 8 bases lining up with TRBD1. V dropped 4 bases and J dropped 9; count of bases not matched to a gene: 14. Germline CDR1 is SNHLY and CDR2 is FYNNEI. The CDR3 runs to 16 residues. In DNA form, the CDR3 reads TGTGCCAGCAGTGTTGAAGCGACCTCAGGGGGCACTGAGCAGTTCTTC. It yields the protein CASSVEATSGGTEQFF.

The CDR3 sequence is CSARDHKGEGYTF. The DNA for the CDR3 is TGCAGTGCTAGAGATCATAAGGGAGAGGGCTACACCTTC. The genes are TRBV20-1 and TRBJ1-2; D is unresolved. The CDR3 is 13 amino acids. V was cut by 0 bases and J by 8 bases, with 13 bases left in between. CDR1 is DFQATT and CDR2 is SNEGSKA in the germline V gene (reference sequence).